This entry features one T cell receptor (beta chain) sequence. This sample is drawn from a study of blood T cell repertoires in COVID-19. Study-level background: The samples span acute and convalescent COVID-19 from the United States, Italy and Spain. The analysed material was cDNA or gDNA that came from T cells, B-cell-depleted T cells, or PBMCs.

Trimming stripped 6 bases from V and 8 bases from J, with 11 bases between. The CDR3 contains 12 residues. Germline V gene lookup returns CDR1 SGHAT and CDR2 FQNNGV. As handled by the study authors: Reference gene primer amplification yielded estimated nucleated cell counts. This table comes from immunoSEQ multiplex PCR, and its TCRdb copy is limited to in-frame clones, with some not included. The DNA was the basis for D and trimming; V, J and clone size are from that table. The table lists 95,000 to 110,000 clones, roughly nine tenths of them singletons. The receptor was isolated from a human donor in a cohort sampled during active COVID-19. The chain employs TRBV11-2 and TRBJ1-3; unclear D gene. The sequenced sample consisted of peripheral blood. The CDR3 here is CASSLNIDTIYF. The DNA for the CDR3 is TGTGCCAGCAGTTTAAATATTGACACCATATATTTT. The entire variable domain, with the rest obtained from reference TRBV11-2 and TRBJ1-3, is as follows: EAGVAQSPRYKIIEKRQSVAFWCNPISGHATLYWYQQILGQGPKLLIQFQNNGVVDDSQLPKDRFSAERLKGVDSTLKIQPAKLEDSAVYLCASSLNIDTIYFGEGSWLTVV.